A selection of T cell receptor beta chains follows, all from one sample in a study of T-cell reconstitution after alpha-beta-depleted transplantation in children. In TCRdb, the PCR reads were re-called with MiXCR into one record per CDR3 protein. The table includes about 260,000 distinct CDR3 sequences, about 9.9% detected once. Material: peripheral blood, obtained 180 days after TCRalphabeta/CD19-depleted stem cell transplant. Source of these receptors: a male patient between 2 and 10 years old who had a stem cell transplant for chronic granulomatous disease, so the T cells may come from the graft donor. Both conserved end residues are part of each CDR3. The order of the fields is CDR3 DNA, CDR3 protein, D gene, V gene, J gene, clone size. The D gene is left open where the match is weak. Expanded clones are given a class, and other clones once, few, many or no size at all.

CDR3nt: TGTGCCAGCAGTTTCCGGCGCAGCAAAGAGACCCAGTACTTC
CDR3aa: CASSFRRSKETQYF
d_gene: .
v_gene: TRBV5-8
j_gene: TRBJ2-5
abundance: many

CDR3nt: TGCGCCAGCAGTGAGACGGGGACTAGGGCTTACGAGCAGTACTTC
CDR3aa: CASSETGTRAYEQYF
d_gene: TRBD2
v_gene: TRBV10-2
j_gene: TRBJ2-7
abundance: many

CDR3nt: TGCGCCAGCAGCCAAAGGACAGGGGGTCAGCCCCAGCATTTT
CDR3aa: CASSQRTGGQPQHF
d_gene: TRBD1
v_gene: TRBV4-1
j_gene: TRBJ1-5
abundance: many

CDR3nt: TGTGCCAGCGGGCGGGAGGGCCTGGGGAATGAGCAGTTCTTC
CDR3aa: CASGREGLGNEQFF
d_gene: TRBD2
v_gene: TRBV2
j_gene: TRBJ2-1
abundance: few

CDR3nt: TGCAGTGCGCTCACTAGCGCGACCTACGAGCAGTACTTC
CDR3aa: CSALTSATYEQYF
d_gene: TRBD2
v_gene: TRBV29-1
j_gene: TRBJ2-7
abundance: many

CDR3nt: TGTGCCATTTTTAAAGGGGGCACCGGGGAGCTGTTTTTT
CDR3aa: CAIFKGGTGELFF
d_gene: .
v_gene: TRBV5-4
j_gene: TRBJ2-2
abundance: .

CDR3nt: TGTGCCAGCAGTTCCAAAGATCCCCAGACTAGCTGGAAGCCCTACGAGCAGTACTTC
CDR3aa: CASSSKDPQTSWKPYEQYF
d_gene: TRBD2
v_gene: TRBV28
j_gene: TRBJ2-7
abundance: many

CDR3nt: TGTGCCAGCAGTGAGGACAAACCCTATGGCTACACCTTC
CDR3aa: CASSEDKPYGYTF
d_gene: .
v_gene: TRBV2
j_gene: TRBJ1-2
abundance: few

CDR3nt: TGTGCCAGCAGCGGTGGTAGCGGGAGGAGAAATGAGCAGTTCTTC
CDR3aa: CASSGGSGRRNEQFF
d_gene: TRBD2
v_gene: TRBV7-2
j_gene: TRBJ2-1
abundance: .

CDR3nt: TGTGCCAGCAGCTTAGGACTAGCGGGAGGGCCCGGAGATACGCAGTATTTT
CDR3aa: CASSLGLAGGPGDTQYF
d_gene: TRBD2
v_gene: TRBV7-2
j_gene: TRBJ2-3
abundance: many

CDR3nt: TGCAGTGGAGTAGGGACAGGGAACGAAAAACTGTTTTTT
CDR3aa: CSGVGTGNEKLFF
d_gene: TRBD1
v_gene: TRBV20-1
j_gene: TRBJ1-4
abundance: many

CDR3nt: TGTGCCATCAGTCTTACGGGAGAGACCCAGTACTTC
CDR3aa: CAISLTGETQYF
d_gene: .
v_gene: TRBV10-3
j_gene: TRBJ2-5
abundance: many